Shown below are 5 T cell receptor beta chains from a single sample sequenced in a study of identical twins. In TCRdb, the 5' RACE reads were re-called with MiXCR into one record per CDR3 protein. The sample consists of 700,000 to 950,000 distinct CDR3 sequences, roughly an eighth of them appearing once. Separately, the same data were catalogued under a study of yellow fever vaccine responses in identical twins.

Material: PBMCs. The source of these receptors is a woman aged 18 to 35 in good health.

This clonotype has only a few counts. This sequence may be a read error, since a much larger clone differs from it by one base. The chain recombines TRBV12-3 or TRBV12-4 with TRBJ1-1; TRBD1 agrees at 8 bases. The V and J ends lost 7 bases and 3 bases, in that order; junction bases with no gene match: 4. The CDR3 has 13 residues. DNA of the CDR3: TGTGCCAGCATCCCGGACAGGGACACTGAAGCTTTCTTT. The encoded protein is CASIPDRDTEAFF.

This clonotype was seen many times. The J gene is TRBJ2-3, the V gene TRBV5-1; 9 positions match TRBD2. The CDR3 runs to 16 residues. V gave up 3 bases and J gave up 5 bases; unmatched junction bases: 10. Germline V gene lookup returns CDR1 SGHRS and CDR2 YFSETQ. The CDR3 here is CASSSRGSGSLDTQYF. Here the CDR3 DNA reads TGCGCCAGCAGCTCCCGGGGTAGCGGGAGTTTAGATACGCAGTATTTT.

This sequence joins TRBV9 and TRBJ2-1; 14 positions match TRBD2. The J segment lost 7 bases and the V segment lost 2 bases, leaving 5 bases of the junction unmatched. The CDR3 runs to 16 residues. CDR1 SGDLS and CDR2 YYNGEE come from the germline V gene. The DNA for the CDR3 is TGTGCCAGCAGCGTTTCCGGGACTAGCGGGAGTAATGAGCAGTTCTTC. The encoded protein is CASSVSGTSGSNEQFF.

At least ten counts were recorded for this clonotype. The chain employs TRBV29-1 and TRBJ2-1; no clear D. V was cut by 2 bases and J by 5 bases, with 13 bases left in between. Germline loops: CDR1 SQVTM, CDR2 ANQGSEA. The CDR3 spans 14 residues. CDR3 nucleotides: TGCAGCGTTGAAAGCTCAAGGTTTCACAATGAGCAGTTCTTC. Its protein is CSVESSRFHNEQFF.

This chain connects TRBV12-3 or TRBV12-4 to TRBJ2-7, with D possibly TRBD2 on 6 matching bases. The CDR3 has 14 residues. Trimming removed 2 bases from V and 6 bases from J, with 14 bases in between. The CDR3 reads CASSLFGGPVEQYF. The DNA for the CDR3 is TGTGCCAGCAGTTTATTCGGGGGACCCGTCGAGCAGTACTTC.